This T cell receptor (beta chain) was documented in a study of cytomegalovirus exposure and HLA in healthy donors. Study-wide background: There were fewer than 130 million unique TCR beta sequences, drawn from roughly 200 million T cells, in an earlier analysis. Notes on the study in general: An observed cluster of highly shared sequence variants was recorded as a likely sequencing artifact. Later analysis suggested links between common viral pathogens and several top significant clusters. In an earlier analysis, about 87% or about 30%: the productive usage of most TCR beta V segments.

Deletions cut 1 base from V and 2 bases from J, with 11 bases between. Germline CDR1 and CDR2: SGHAT and FQNNGV. This CDR3 spans 15 amino acids. 13 Jbeta primers and 60 Vbeta primers were used for the PCR. Produced via immunoSEQ multiplex PCR; TCRdb's table is partial and in-frame only. Counted here are 40,000 to 50,000 clones, 72% occurring once; the ten biggest clones make up approximately 6.8%. Regarding this clone: As yet, its antigen is unknown.

V and J are TRBV11-2 and TRBJ1-2; no clear D. Sequenced input: PBMCs. This clonotype was obtained from a man between 25 and 39 years old in good health and CMV-seronegative. CDR3 in amino acids: CASSLGRVKNYGYTF. CDR3 bases: TGTGCCAGCAGCTTAGGGCGGGTCAAAAACTATGGCTACACCTTC.